This T cell receptor beta chain was recorded in a study of control samples from healthy donors and cancer patients. Per germline, CDR1 MNHEY and CDR2 SVGAGI. This CDR3 comprises 14 residues. V was clipped by 6 bases and J by 4 bases; unmatched bases: 4. Here immunoSEQ multiplex PCR was the method, and the copy in TCRdb shows in-frame clones only, minus some. Among under 200,000 clones listed, approximately 96% were seen once. The TCR originated in a woman in her thirties or forties in good health. V is TRBV6-5 and J is TRBJ1-2, with TRBD1 matching over 11 bases. Sequenced input: blood. CDR3 nucleotide sequence: TGTGCCAGCAGCCGGGACAGGGGGTCCTATGGCTACACCTTC. Protein sequence: CASSRDRGSYGYTF.